A single sample is the source of the 9 T cell receptor beta chains below, sequenced in a study of STAT3 mutations in large granular lymphocyte leukemia. Whole-study findings and limits: Every T-LGLL patient had at least one immunodominant TCRbeta clonotype.

Sequencing was performed with immunoSEQ multiplex PCR; in TCRdb, only in-frame clones are kept and a portion is missing. The table shows about 9,000 clones, with roughly 88% occurring only once. The antigens for these receptors are not known. Sequencing was done on a sample of peripheral blood mononuclear cells. Source of these receptors: a man older than 75 with T-cell large granular lymphocyte leukemia. Some clones in this sample may be carry-over from other donors' samples.

This chain connects TRBV4-2 to TRBJ2-5; 13 bases fit TRBD2. The J segment lost 2 bases and the V segment lost 4 bases, leaving 10 bases of the junction unmatched. The CDR3 has 18 residues. The germline CDR1 and CDR2 sequences are LGHNA and YNFKEQ. The CDR3 loop reads CASSPQTSGGVDQETQYF. DNA for the CDR3: TGTGCCAGCAGCCCCCAAACTAGCGGGGGGGTGGATCAAGAGACCCAGTACTTC.

This clone has a handful of counts. This sequence joins TRBV5-1 and TRBJ2-5; D might be TRBD1 (6 bases). Germline V gene lookup returns CDR1 SGHRS and CDR2 YFSETQ. The CDR3 runs 16 residues. Deletions cut 2 bases from V and 7 bases from J, with 21 bases between. This CDR3 is CASSFVRDMGIGTQYF. The CDR3 DNA is TGCGCCAGCAGCTTTGTACGGGACATGGGAATAGGGACCCAGTACTTC.

The J gene is TRBJ2-5, the V gene TRBV29-1; D not certain. Germline CDR1 and CDR2: SQVTM and ANQGSEA. CDR3 size: 11 residues. Trimming stripped 3 bases from V and 5 bases from J, with 7 bases between. For the CDR3, the DNA is TGCAGCGTTGAGGTCGGCGAGACCCAGTACTTC. Amino acids: CSVEVGETQYF.

The chain combines TRBV30 with TRBJ2-7; D is ambiguous. V lost 0 bases, J lost 4 bases, and 7 bases lay in between. This CDR3 spans 12 amino acids. Germline V CDR1 and CDR2: GTSNPN, SVGIG (reference sequence). The CDR3 here is CAWSVGMYEQYF. CDR3 in DNA: TGTGCCTGGAGTGTAGGCATGTACGAGCAGTACTTC.

The chain carries TRBV30 and TRBJ1-6, with D uncertain. Trimming took 3 bases from V and 10 from J, leaving 10 bases between them. CDR1 GTSNPN and CDR2 SVGIG come from the germline V gene (reference sequence). The CDR3 runs to 12 residues. The CDR3 here is CAWRVVGSPLHF. CDR3 coding DNA: TGTGCCTGGAGGGTGGTCGGATCACCCCTCCACTTT. The full variable domain, with the rest looked up from reference TRBV30 and TRBJ1-6, is SQTIHQWPATLVQPVGSPLSLECTVEGTSNPNLYWYRQAAGRGLQLLFYSVGIGQISSEVPQNLSASRPQDRQFILSSKKLLLSDSGFYLCAWRVVGSPLHFGNGTRLTVT.

This rearrangement joins TRBV9 to TRBJ2-7; 10 positions agree with TRBD1. The CDR3 length is 14 residues. V lost 0 bases to trimming and J lost 4 bases; unmatched junction nucleotides: 1. The germline gives CDR1 SGDLS, CDR2 YYNGEE. In nucleotides, the CDR3 is TGTGCCAGCAGCGTAGGGGACAGGGGATACGAGCAGTACTTC. This codes for CASSVGDRGYEQYF.

V and J are TRBV7-9 and TRBJ1-1, with D unresolved. The V gene's germline CDR1 is SEHNR and CDR2 FQNEAQ (reference sequence). This CDR3 comprises 12 residues. Between the trimmed V and J ends, which lost 2 bases and 8 bases, there was a span of 9 bases. The CDR3 coding sequence is TGTGCCAGCAGCTTAAACAGCGGAGAAGCTTTCTTT. Translating gives CASSLNSGEAFF.

J is TRBJ2-5 and V is TRBV5-4, with TRBD1 matching 8 bases. The CDR3 extends over 14 amino acids. Germline CDR1 is SGHNT and CDR2 is YYREEE (reference sequence). Trimming took 4 bases from V and 2 from J; bases not matched to a gene: 4. CDR3 sequence reads: CASSVDRGQETQYF. DNA for the CDR3: TGTGCCAGCAGCGTCGACAGGGGACAAGAGACCCAGTACTTC.

The genes are TRBV5-1 and TRBJ1-1, with D perhaps TRBD1 (5 bases). Germline loops: CDR1 SGHRS, CDR2 YFSETQ. The V end lost 4 bases, the J end lost 7 bases, and 20 bases lay between the germline ends. The CDR3 contains 15 residues. The CDR3 is CASSPETGRSNEAFF. In nucleotides, the CDR3 is TGCGCCAGCAGCCCCGAAACAGGCCGAAGCAATGAAGCTTTCTTT.